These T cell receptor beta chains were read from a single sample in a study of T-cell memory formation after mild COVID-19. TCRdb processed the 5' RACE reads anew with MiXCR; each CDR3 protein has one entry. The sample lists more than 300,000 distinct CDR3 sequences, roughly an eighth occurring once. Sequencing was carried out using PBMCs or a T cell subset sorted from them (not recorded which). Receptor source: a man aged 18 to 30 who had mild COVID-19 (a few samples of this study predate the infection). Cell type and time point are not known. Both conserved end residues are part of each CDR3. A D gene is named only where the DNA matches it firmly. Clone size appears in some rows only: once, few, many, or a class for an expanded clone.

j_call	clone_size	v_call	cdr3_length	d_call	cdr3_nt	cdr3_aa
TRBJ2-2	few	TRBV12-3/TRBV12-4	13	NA	TGTGCCAGCAGCCTTGCCGTCCACCGGGAGCTGTTTTTT	CASSLAVHRELFF
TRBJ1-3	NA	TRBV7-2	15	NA	TGTGCCAGCAGCTTAGGGACAAACTCTGGAAACACCATATATTTT	CASSLGTNSGNTIYF
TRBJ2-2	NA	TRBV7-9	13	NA	TGTGCCAGCAGCCCCGCGAAAAGCGGGGAGCTGTTTTTT	CASSPAKSGELFF
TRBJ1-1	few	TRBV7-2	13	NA	TGTGCCAGCAGCTACATAGGGCTCCCTGAAGCTTTCTTT	CASSYIGLPEAFF
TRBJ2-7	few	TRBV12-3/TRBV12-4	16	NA	TGTGCCAGCAGTTTAGCAGTCTACAGAGGAACCTACGAGCAGTACTTC	CASSLAVYRGTYEQYF
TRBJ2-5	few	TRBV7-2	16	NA	TGTGCCAGCAGCTTATTGGCGGGGGCTGGGCAGGAGACCCAGTACTTC	CASSLLAGAGQETQYF
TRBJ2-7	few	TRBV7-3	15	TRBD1	TGTGCCAGCAGCTTAACGGGACAGGGCTCCTACGAGCAGTACTTC	CASSLTGQGSYEQYF
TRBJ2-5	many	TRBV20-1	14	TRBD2	TGCAGTGCTAGAGGACTAGCGGGGGTAGAGACCCAGTACTTC	CSARGLAGVETQYF
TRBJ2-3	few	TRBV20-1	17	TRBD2	TGCAGTGCTCTTGGACTAGCGGGGCTATCTAGCACAGATACGCAGTATTTT	CSALGLAGLSSTDTQYF
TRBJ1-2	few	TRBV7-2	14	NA	TGTGCCAGCAGCCAGCGCAGTGGGCTCCATGGCTACACCTTC	CASSQRSGLHGYTF
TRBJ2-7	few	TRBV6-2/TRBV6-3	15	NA	TGTGCCAGCAGTTACCCGGACAGCCCAAGGGGCGAGCAGTACTTC	CASSYPDSPRGEQYF
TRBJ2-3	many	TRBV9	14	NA	TGTGCCAGCAGCGCAGACAGGAACACAGATACGCAGTATTTT	CASSADRNTDTQYF
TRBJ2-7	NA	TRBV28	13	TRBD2	TGTGCCACCGAAGCGGGGGACGGTTACGAGCAGTACTTC	CATEAGDGYEQYF
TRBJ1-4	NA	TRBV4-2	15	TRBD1	TGTGCCAGCAGCCAAGTGGGACAGGGGACCGAAAAACTGTTTTTT	CASSQVGQGTEKLFF
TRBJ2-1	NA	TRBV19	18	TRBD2	TGTGCCAGTAGTCGCCTAGCGGGGGGCATTAGCTCCTACAATGAGCAGTTCTTC	CASSRLAGGISSYNEQFF
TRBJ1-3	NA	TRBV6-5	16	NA	TGTGCCAGCAGTTACTCGAAGGGGTTGAGGGGAAACACCATATATTTT	CASSYSKGLRGNTIYF
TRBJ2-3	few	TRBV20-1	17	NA	TGCAGTGCTAGAGATCCGGGCCGACGGAGGGTCACAGATACGCAGTATTTT	CSARDPGRRRVTDTQYF
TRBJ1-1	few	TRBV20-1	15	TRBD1	TGCAGTGCTAGATTACCGGGACAGGGAGGATCTGAAGCTTTCTTT	CSARLPGQGGSEAFF
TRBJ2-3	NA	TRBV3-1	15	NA	TGTGCCAGCAGTCAGGGGGGGCTAGACGCAGATACGCAGTATTTT	CASSQGGLDADTQYF
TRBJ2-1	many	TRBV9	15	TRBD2	TGTGCCAGCAGCGCGGGGGGGAGCTCCTACAATGAGCAGTTCTTC	CASSAGGSSYNEQFF
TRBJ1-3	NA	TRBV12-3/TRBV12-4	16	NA	TGTGCCAGCAGTTTCGGTTGGTGGATCTCTGGAAACACCATATATTTT	CASSFGWWISGNTIYF
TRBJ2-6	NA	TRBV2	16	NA	TGTGCCAGCAGTCCCAGGTGGAGCTCTGGGGCCAACGTCCTGACTTTC	CASSPRWSSGANVLTF
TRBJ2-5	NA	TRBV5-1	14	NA	TGCGCCAGCAGCTTGGTAGGGGCGGGGGAGACCCAGTACTTC	CASSLVGAGETQYF
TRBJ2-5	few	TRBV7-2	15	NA	TGTGCCAGCAGCTTAGCACCCCGGGGGATGAGGGCCCAGTACTTC	CASSLAPRGMRAQYF
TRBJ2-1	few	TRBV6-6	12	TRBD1	TGTGCCAGCGAGGGGGCCCGGAATGAGCAGTTCTTC	CASEGARNEQFF
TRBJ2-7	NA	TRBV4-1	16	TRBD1	TGCGCCAGCAGCCAAGATATCGGGACAGCTCTTTACGAGCAGTACTTC	CASSQDIGTALYEQYF
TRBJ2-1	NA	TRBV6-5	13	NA	TGTGCCAGCAGTTACTCCCAGGAAAATGAGCAGTTCTTC	CASSYSQENEQFF
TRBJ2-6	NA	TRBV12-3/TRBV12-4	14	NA	TGTGCCACGTCTCGGAGGCCCGGGGCCAACGTCCTGACTTTC	CATSRRPGANVLTF
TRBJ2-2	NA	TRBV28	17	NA	TGTGCCAGCAGTTTACGGTTCTGGGGGCCTAACACCGGGGAGCTGTTTTTT	CASSLRFWGPNTGELFF
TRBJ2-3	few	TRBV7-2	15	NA	TGTGCCAGCAGCCCCCGGGGGCCTAGCACAGATACGCAGTATTTT	CASSPRGPSTDTQYF
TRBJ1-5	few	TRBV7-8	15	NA	TGTGCCAGCAGCCCCACATCAGCTAGCAATCAGCCCCAGCATTTT	CASSPTSASNQPQHF
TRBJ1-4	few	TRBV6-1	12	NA	TGTGCCAGCAGTGAGTCTAATGAAAAACTGTTTTTT	CASSESNEKLFF
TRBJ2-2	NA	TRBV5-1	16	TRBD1	TGCGCCAGCAGCTCCCGGGACAGGGGACCGGGCGGGGAGCTGTTTTTT	CASSSRDRGPGGELFF
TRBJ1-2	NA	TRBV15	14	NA	TGTGCCACCAGCAGAGTGCCGACTAACTATGGCTACACCTTC	CATSRVPTNYGYTF
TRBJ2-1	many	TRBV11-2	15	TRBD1	TGTGCCAGCAGCCCCCGGACAGGGGCCTACAATGAGCAGTTCTTC	CASSPRTGAYNEQFF
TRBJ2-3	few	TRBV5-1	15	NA	TGCGCCAGCAGCGACACCGGACAGTACCCAGATACGCAGTATTTT	CASSDTGQYPDTQYF
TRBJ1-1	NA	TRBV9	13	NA	TGTGCCAGCAGCGTAGGGACCACAGGTGAAGCTTTCTTT	CASSVGTTGEAFF